Listed here are 10 T cell receptor beta chains from one sample, sequenced in a study of blood T cell repertoires in COVID-19. TCRdb's table, derived via immunoSEQ multiplex PCR, lists solely in-frame clones and lacks some. The sample includes 350,000 to 450,000 clones, roughly 90% seen only once; the top ten take 1% to 1.5%. Sequenced material: peripheral blood. These receptor sequences come from a middle-aged man with acute or convalescent COVID-19.

The chain carries TRBV11-3 and TRBJ2-1, with D perhaps matching TRBD2 (6 bases). The V gene's germline CDR1 is SGHNT and CDR2 YENEEA. Trimming pared 5 bases from V and 9 bases from J, leaving 14 bases between. The CDR3 runs to 13 residues. The CDR3 protein is CASSPNVEGEQFF. The CDR3 DNA reads as TGTGCCAGCAGCCCAAACGTGGAGGGTGAGCAGTTCTTC. Full variable domain (rest looked up from reference TRBV11-3 and TRBJ2-1): EAGVVQSPRYKIIEKKQPVAFWCNPISGHNTLYWYLQNLGQGPELLIRYENEEAVDDSQLPKDRFSAERLKGVDSTLKIQPAELGDSAVYLCASSPNVEGEQFFGPGTRLTVL.

The chain uses TRBV7-2 and TRBJ1-2; D perhaps matches TRBD1 (5 bases). Trimming stripped 1 base from V and 8 bases from J, with 20 bases between. The germline CDR1 and CDR2 sequences are SGHTA and FQGNSA. The CDR3 covers 16 residues. The CDR3 is CASSLVPARDLSGYTF. In DNA, the CDR3 is TGTGCCAGCAGCTTAGTCCCGGCCAGGGATTTATCGGGCTACACCTTC.

The table lists this clone with a count of one. V gene TRBV5-6 combines with J gene TRBJ2-4; 12 nucleotides line up with TRBD1. After removal of 3 bases from V and 9 bases from J, the junction contained 7 bases not matched to a gene. CDR1 and CDR2 (germline): SGHDT, YYEEEE. This CDR3 is 15 amino acids long. The CDR3 sequence is CASSSSGTGGFIQYF. The CDR3 nucleotides read TGTGCCAGCAGCTCCTCCGGGACAGGGGGCTTCATTCAGTACTTC.

The chain combines TRBV7-3 with TRBJ2-2; D possibly corresponds to TRBD2 (6 bases). The CDR3 runs 15 residues. V lost 5 bases, J lost 0 bases, and 10 bases lay in between. Germline lookup yields CDR1 SGHTA and CDR2 FQGTGA. The DNA for the CDR3 is TGTGCCAGCAGCCCCGGGGGTGCGAACACCGGGGAGCTGTTTTTT. Amino acids: CASSPGGANTGELFF.

This clone has more than one count but fewer than ten. The J gene is TRBJ2-5, the V gene TRBV28, with a possible D match to TRBD1 (7 bases). Deletions cut 6 bases from V and 4 bases from J, with 21 bases between. The germline gives CDR1 MDHEN, CDR2 SYDVKM. The CDR3 length is 16 residues. CDR3 coding DNA: TGTGCCAGCAGGAAAGCAGGGGGGCGTCGGGGAGAGACCCAGTACTTC. It translates to CASRKAGGRRGETQYF.

The chain has TRBV6-5 and TRBJ1-5; D is possibly TRBD1 (5 bases). Per germline, CDR1 MNHEY and CDR2 SVGAGI. V lost 7 bases and J 1 base, leaving 8 bases between the germline ends. CDR3 length equals 13 residues. The CDR3 protein is CASTRVSNQPQHF. The CDR3 DNA reads TGTGCCAGCACCAGGGTGAGCAATCAGCCCCAGCATTTT.

The chain links TRBV7-8 to TRBJ2-5, with 8 bases aligning to TRBD2. This CDR3 has 20 residues. The V and J ends lost 5 bases and 1 base, in that order; junction bases with no gene match: 21. Germline V lookup: CDR1 SGHVS, CDR2 FQNEAQ. DNA for the CDR3: TGTGCCAGCAGCATTTCCTTTTTCGCGGGAGGAACCGGATTCCAAGAGACCCAGTACTTC. Encoded protein: CASSISFFAGGTGFQETQYF.

The chain employs TRBV7-2 and TRBJ1-2; no definite D call. V dropped 4 bases and J dropped 2 bases, with 8 bases sitting between them. The CDR3 covers 13 residues. Per germline, CDR1 SGHTA and CDR2 FQGNSA. The CDR3 DNA reads TGTGCCAGCAGCTCCGACAAGAACTATGGCTACACCTTC. This translates into CASSSDKNYGYTF.

The chain combines TRBV5-5 with TRBJ2-1, with 9 bases that match TRBD2. Trimming removed 2 bases from V and 8 bases from J; junction bases left unmatched: 5. Germline CDR1 is SGHKS and CDR2 is YYEKEE (reference sequence). The CDR3 is 14 amino acids. CDR3 sequence: CASSFWREGDEQFF. In nucleotides, the CDR3 is TGTGCCAGCAGCTTTTGGCGGGAGGGGGATGAGCAGTTCTTC.

Of note for this clone: The sample carries other DNA sequences with the same CDR3. The genes are TRBV28 and TRBJ2-7, with 11 positions matching TRBD2. CDR3 length: 14 residues. The germline V gene encodes CDR1 MDHEN and CDR2 SYDVKM. Trimming at V came to 7 bases and at J to 2 bases, leaving 4 bases not matched to a gene. The CDR3 is CASNLSGGAYEQYF. For the CDR3, the DNA is TGTGCCAGCAACCTTAGCGGGGGGGCCTACGAGCAGTACTTC.